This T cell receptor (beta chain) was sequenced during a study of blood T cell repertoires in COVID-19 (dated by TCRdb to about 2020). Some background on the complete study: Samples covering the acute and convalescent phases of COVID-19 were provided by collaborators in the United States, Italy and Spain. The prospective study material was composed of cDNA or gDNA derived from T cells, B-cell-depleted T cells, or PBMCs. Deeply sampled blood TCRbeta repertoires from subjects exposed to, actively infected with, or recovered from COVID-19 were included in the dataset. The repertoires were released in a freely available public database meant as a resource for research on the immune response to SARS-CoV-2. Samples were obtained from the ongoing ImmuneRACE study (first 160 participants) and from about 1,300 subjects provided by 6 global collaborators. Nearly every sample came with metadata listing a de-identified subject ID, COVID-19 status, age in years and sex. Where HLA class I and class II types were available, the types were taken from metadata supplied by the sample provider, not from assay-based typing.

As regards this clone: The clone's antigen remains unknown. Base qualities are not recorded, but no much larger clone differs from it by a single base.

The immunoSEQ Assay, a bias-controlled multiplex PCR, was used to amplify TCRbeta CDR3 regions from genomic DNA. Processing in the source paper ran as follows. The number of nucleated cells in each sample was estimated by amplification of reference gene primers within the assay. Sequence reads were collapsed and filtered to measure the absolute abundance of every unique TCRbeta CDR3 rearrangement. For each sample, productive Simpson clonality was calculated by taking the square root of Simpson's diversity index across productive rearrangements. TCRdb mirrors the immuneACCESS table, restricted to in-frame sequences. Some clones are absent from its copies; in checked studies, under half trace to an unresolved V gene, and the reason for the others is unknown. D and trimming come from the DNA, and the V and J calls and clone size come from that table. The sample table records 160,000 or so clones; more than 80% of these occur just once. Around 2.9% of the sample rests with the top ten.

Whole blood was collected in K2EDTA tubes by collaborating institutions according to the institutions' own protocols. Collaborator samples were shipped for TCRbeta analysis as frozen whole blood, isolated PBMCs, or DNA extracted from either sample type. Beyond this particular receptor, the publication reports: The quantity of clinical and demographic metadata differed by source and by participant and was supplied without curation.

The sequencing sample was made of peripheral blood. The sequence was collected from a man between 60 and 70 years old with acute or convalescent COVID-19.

Here is the DNA: TGTGCCAGCAGTGAAGCGCCTAGCGGATTCACCGGGGAGCTGTTTTTT. Its protein product is CASSEAPSGFTGELFF. Recombination joined TRBV2 with TRBJ2-2, and TRBD2 aligns with 7 junction nucleotides. Looking up the germline V gene yields CDR1 SNHLY and CDR2 FYNNEI. There are 16 amino acids in the CDR3, from cysteine to phenylalanine inclusive. Of the read, only the CDR3 DNA is kept; its 48 bases are in frame from base 1. V loses 0 bases at its end and J loses 4 bases; junction bases beyond the gene matches: 5. The reference TRBV2 and TRBJ2-2 proteins fill in what lies around the CDR3, so the full variable domain reads EPEVTQTPSHQVTQMGQEVILRCVPISNHLYFYWYRQILGQKVEFLVSFYNNEISEKSEIFDDQFSVERPDGSNFTLKIRSTKLEDSAMYFCASSEAPSGFTGELFFGEGSRLTVL.